This T cell receptor beta chain was captured in a study of CD8+ T cells in alopecia areata. This clone was found a few times. V was pared by 7 bases and J by 4 bases, with 8 bases of the junction left unmatched. CDR3 size: 15 residues. Germline loops: CDR1 MDHEN, CDR2 SYDVKM. Investigators isolated RNA and reverse transcribed it into cDNA to act as the sequencing template. Sequenced by immunoSEQ multiplex PCR; TCRdb stores in-frame clones only, minus some. Among about 110,000 clones listed, about 60% were seen once. This receptor was identified in a human donor with alopecia areata. Material: NKG2D-low CD8+ T cells sorted from blood. The chain carries TRBV28 and TRBJ2-1; 9 bases fit TRBD2. The CDR3, as DNA: TGTGCCAGCAATGAGGGACTAGCCTTATACAATGAGCAGTTCTTC. Amino acid sequence: CASNEGLALYNEQFF.